This T cell receptor (beta chain) stems from a study of monozygotic twins with inflammatory bowel disease. The germline V gene encodes CDR1 MGHRA and CDR2 YSYEKL. This CDR3 is built from 16 residues. Reprocessing the 5' RACE reads, TCRdb reports a single entry for every CDR3 protein and omits DNA. This sample's table reports more than 300,000 distinct CDR3 sequences. This TCR was recovered from a human donor with ulcerative colitis or Crohn's disease, or a healthy co-twin of an affected twin (not recorded which). The J gene is TRBJ1-5, the V gene TRBV4-1; TCRdb's D call, TRBD1, is unchecked because there is no DNA. Source material: blood. CDR3 protein: CASSLTLTGTNQPQHF.